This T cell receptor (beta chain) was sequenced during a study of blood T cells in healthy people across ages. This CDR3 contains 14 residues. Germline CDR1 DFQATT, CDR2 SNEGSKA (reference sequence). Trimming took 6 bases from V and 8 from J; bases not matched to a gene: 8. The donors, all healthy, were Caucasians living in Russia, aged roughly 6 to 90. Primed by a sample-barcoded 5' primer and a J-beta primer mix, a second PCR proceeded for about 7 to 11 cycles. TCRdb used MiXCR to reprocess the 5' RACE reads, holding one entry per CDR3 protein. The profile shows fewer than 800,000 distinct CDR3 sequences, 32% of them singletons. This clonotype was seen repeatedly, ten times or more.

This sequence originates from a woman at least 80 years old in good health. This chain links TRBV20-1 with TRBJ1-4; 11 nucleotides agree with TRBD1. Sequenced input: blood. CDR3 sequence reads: CSAPDRGRREKLFF. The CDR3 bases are TGCAGTGCGCCGGACAGGGGGCGTAGAGAAAAACTGTTTTTT.